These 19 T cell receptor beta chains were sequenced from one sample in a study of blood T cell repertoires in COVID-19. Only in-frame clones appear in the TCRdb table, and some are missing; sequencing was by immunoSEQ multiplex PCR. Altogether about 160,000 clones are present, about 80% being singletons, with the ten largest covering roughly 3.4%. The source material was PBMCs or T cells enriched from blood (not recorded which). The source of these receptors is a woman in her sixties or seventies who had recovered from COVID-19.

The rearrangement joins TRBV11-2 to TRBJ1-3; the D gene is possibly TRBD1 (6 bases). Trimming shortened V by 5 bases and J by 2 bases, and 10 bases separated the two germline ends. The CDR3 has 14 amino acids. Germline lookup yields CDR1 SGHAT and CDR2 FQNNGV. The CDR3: CASSGPGAGNTIYF. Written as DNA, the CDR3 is TGTGCCAGCAGCGGGCCAGGGGCTGGAAACACCATATATTTT.

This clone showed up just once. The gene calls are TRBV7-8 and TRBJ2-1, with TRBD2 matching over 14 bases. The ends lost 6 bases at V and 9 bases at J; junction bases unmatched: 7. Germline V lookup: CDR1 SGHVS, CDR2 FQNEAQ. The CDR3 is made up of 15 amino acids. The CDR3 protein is CASSSGLAGGVEQFF. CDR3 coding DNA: TGTGCCAGCAGTTCCGGACTAGCGGGGGGCGTTGAGCAGTTCTTC.

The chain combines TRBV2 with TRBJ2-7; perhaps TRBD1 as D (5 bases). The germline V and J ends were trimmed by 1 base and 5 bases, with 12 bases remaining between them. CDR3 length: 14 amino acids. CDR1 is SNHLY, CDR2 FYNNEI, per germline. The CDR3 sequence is CASSEDRNQDEQYF. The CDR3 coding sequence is TGTGCCAGCAGTGAAGACAGGAATCAGGACGAGCAGTACTTC. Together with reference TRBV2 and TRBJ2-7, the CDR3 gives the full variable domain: EPEVTQTPSHQVTQMGQEVILRCVPISNHLYFYWYRQILGQKVEFLVSFYNNEISEKSEIFDDQFSVERPDGSNFTLKIRSTKLEDSAMYFCASSEDRNQDEQYFGPGTRLTVT.

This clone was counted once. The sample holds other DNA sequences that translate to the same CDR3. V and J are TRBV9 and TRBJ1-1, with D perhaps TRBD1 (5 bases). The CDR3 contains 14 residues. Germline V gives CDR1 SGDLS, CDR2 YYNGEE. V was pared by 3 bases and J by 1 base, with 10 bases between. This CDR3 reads CASSASQGNTEAFF. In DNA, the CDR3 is TGTGCCAGCAGCGCCTCGCAGGGGAACACTGAAGCTTTCTTT. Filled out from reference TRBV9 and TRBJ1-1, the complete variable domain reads DSGVTQTPKHLITATGQRVTLRCSPRSGDLSVYWYQQSLDQGLQFLIQYYNGEERAKGNILERFSAQQFPDLHSELNLSSLELGDSALYFCASSASQGNTEAFFGQGTRLTVV.

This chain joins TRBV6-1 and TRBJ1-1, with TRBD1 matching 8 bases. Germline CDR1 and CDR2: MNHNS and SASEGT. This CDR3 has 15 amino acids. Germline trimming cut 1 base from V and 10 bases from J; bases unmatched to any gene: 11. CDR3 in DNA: TGTGCCAGCAGTGAAGTAACAGGGGGGAATATTGCAGCTTTCTTT. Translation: CASSEVTGGNIAAFF.

CDR3 amino acids: CASKDRGDIQYF. CDR3 DNA sequence: TGTGCCAGTAAGGACAGGGGGGACATTCAGTACTTC. The chain has TRBV19 and TRBJ2-4; TRBD1 agrees at 10 bases. V lost 7 bases and J lost 8; bases outside the gene matches: 2. The CDR3 runs to 12 residues. Germline loops: CDR1 LNHDA, CDR2 SQIVND (reference sequence).

The CDR3 here is CASSMTGISNQPQHF. The DNA for the CDR3 is TGTGCCAGTAGTATGACAGGGATCAGCAATCAGCCCCAGCATTTT. J is TRBJ1-5 and V is TRBV19; 7 bases match TRBD1. Looked up from germline, CDR1 is LNHDA and CDR2 is SQIVND (reference sequence). The CDR3 runs 15 residues. V was pared by 3 bases and J by 1 base, with 3 bases of the junction left unmatched. Looking up the rest from reference TRBV19 and TRBJ1-5 gives the full variable domain: DGGITQSPKYLFRKEGQNVTLSCEQNLNHDAMYWYRQDPGQGLRLIYYSQIVNDFQKGDIAEGYSVSREKKESFPLTVTSAQKNPTAFYLCASSMTGISNQPQHFGDGTRLSIL.

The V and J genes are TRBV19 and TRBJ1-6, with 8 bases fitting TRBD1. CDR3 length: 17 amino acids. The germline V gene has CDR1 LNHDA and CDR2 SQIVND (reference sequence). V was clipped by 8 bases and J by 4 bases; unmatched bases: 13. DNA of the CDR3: TGTGCCAGTCGGGTCCCTCTCGACAGGGGTTATAATTCACCCCTCCACTTT. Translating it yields CASRVPLDRGYNSPLHF.

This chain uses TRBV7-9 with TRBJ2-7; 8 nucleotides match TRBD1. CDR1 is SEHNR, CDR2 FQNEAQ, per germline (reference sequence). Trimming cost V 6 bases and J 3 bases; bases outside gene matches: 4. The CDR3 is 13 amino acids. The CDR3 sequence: CASRLTGVYEQYF. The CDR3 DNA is TGTGCCAGCAGGTTGACAGGGGTCTACGAGCAGTACTTC.

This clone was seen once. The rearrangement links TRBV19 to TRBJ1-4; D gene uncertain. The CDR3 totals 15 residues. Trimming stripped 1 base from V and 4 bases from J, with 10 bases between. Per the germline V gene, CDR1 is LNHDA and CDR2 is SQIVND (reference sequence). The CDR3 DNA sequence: TGTGCCAGTAGTATAGCCGACGGAGTTAATGAAAAACTGTTTTTT. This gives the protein CASSIADGVNEKLFF. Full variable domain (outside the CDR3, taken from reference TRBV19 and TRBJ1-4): DGGITQSPKYLFRKEGQNVTLSCEQNLNHDAMYWYRQDPGQGLRLIYYSQIVNDFQKGDIAEGYSVSREKKESFPLTVTSAQKNPTAFYLCASSIADGVNEKLFFGSGTQLSVL.

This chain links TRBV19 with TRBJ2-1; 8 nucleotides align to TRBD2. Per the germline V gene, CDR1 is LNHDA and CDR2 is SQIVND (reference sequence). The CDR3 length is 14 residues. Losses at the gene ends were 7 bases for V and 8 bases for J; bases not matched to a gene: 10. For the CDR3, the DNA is TGTGCCAGTACCGATAGCGGGGCTTCAGATGAGCAGTTCTTC. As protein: CASTDSGASDEQFF.

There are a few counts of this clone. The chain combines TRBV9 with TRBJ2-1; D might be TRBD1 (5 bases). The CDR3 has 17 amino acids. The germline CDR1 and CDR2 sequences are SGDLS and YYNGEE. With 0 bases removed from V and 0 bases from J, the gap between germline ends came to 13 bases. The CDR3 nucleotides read TGTGCCAGCAGCGTAGTTCCGACAGTCTTCTCCTACAATGAGCAGTTCTTC. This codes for CASSVVPTVFSYNEQFF.

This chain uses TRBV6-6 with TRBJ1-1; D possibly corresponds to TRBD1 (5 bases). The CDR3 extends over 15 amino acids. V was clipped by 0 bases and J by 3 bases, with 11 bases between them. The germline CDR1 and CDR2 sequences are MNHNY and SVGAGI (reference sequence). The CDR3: CASSYSPGRDTEAFF. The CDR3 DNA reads TGTGCCAGCAGTTACTCTCCAGGGAGGGACACTGAAGCTTTCTTT.

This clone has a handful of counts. In nucleotides, the CDR3 is TGTGCCAGCAGTCCCCGGGGGGGCTCCTACAATGAGCAGTTCTTC. This sequence encodes CASSPRGGSYNEQFF. The chain employs TRBV27 and TRBJ2-1; 8 positions agree with TRBD2. Germline V gene lookup returns CDR1 MNHEY and CDR2 SMNVEV (reference sequence). There are 15 residues in the CDR3. J lost 0 bases, V lost 5 bases, and 3 bases had no gene match.

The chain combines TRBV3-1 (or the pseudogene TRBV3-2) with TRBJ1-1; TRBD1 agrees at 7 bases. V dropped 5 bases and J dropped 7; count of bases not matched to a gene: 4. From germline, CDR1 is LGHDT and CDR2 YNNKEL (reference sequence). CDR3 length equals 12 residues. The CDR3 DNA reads TGTGCCAGCAGCGGACAGGCCCGTGAAGCTTTCTTT. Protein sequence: CASSGQAREAFF.

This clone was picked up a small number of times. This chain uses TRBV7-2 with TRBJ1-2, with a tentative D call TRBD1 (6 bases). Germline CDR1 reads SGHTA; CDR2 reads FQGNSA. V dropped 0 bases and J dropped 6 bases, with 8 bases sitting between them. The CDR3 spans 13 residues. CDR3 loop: CASSLAQGDGYTF. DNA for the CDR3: TGTGCCAGCAGCTTAGCACAGGGCGATGGCTACACCTTC.

The CDR3 region is CASSSRTGGSEAFF. CDR3 bases: TGCGCCAGCAGCTCGCGGACAGGGGGCTCAGAAGCTTTCTTT. The J gene is TRBJ1-1, the V gene TRBV5-1, with 11 bases fitting TRBD1. Trimming removed 3 bases from V and 8 bases from J; junction bases left unmatched: 6. Germline V gives CDR1 SGHRS, CDR2 YFSETQ. This CDR3 contains 14 residues.

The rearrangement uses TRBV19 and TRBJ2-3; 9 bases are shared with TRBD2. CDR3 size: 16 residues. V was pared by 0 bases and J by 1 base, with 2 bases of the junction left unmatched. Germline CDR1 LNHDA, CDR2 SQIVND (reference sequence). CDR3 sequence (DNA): TGTGCCAGTAGTATAGATTCTAGCGGGGGCACAGATACGCAGTATTTT. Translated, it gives CASSIDSSGGTDTQYF.

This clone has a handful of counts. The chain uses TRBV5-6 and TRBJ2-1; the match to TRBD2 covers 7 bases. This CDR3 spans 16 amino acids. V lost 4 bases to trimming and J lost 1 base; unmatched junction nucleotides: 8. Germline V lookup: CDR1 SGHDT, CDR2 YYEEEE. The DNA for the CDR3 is TGTGCCAGCAGCCACCAGCGGGGCCTTTCCTACAATGAGCAGTTCTTC. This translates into CASSHQRGLSYNEQFF.